The present TCR beta chain was sequenced within a study of blood T cell repertoires in COVID-19. About the research overall: COVID-19 samples from acute and convalescent phases originated in the United States, Italy and Spain. In each case, the material was cDNA or gDNA derived from T cells, B-cell-depleted T cells, or PBMCs.

Enrolment of Seattle patients took place during active infection, and they were followed longitudinally. As handled by the study authors: Amplified reference gene primers provided the basis for estimating nucleated cell counts. Produced via immunoSEQ multiplex PCR; TCRdb's table is partial and in-frame only. V, J and clone size are those of that table, while D and trimming were read from the DNA. Of about 150,000 clones detected, more than 75% appear once; the ten largest clones hold around 5%. V shed 5 bases and J 5 bases; nucleotides not matched to a gene: 12. Germline values: CDR1 GTSNPN, CDR2 SVGIG (reference sequence). This CDR3 is built from 16 residues.

J is TRBJ1-2 and V is TRBV30; 12 bases are shared with TRBD1. The TCR comes from a man younger than 35 with COVID-19, enrolled during active disease. The specimen was peripheral blood. This chain's CDR3 is CAWDTAGTGGLYGYTF. DNA of the CDR3: TGTGCCTGGGATACCGCCGGGACAGGGGGCCTATATGGCTACACCTTC.